A single sample gave rise to the 3 T cell receptor beta chains below, sequenced in a study of blood T cells in healthy people across ages. PCR was performed a second time for 7 to 11 cycles using a sample-barcoded 5' primer and a J-beta primer mix. MiXCR, applied by TCRdb to the 5' RACE reads, yields one record per CDR3 protein. Among under 950,000 distinct CDR3 sequences, approximately 21% were seen once, and the ten largest hold 22%. The sample was blood. These receptors were obtained from a man in his sixties or seventies in good health.

This clonotype has a handful of counts. The chain recombines TRBV5-1 with TRBJ2-1, with D uncertain. Germline lookup yields CDR1 SGHRS and CDR2 YFSETQ. V was cut by 0 bases and J by 0 bases, with 7 bases left in between. The CDR3 is 15 residues long. CDR3 nucleotides: TGCGCCAGCAGCTTGGCTACGACCTCCTACAATGAGCAGTTCTTC. Translation gives CASSLATTSYNEQFF.

This rearrangement joins TRBV5-1 to TRBJ2-3; D unclear. This CDR3 comprises 13 residues. Per the germline V gene, CDR1 is SGHRS and CDR2 is YFSETQ. V was shortened by 5 bases and J by 2 bases, with 9 bases between the two germline ends. CDR3 residues: CASRATFTDTQYF. CDR3 nucleotide sequence: TGCGCCAGCAGGGCGACCTTCACAGATACGCAGTATTTT. Variable domain in full (rest from reference TRBV5-1 and TRBJ2-3): KAGVTQTPRYLIKTRGQQVTLSCSPISGHRSVSWYQQTPGQGLQFLFEYFSETQRNKGNFPGRFSGRQFSNSRSEMNVSTLELGDSALYLCASRATFTDTQYFGPGTRLTVL.

This rearrangement joins TRBV14 to TRBJ2-5, with D perhaps matching TRBD1 (6 bases). Germline-derived CDR1 and CDR2 are SGHDN and FVKESK. This CDR3 has 17 amino acids. Trimming left V 0 bases short and J 1 base short, with 15 bases between. The CDR3 spells CASSQEVGLGAQETQYF. The CDR3, as DNA: TGTGCCAGCAGCCAAGAAGTTGGGTTGGGGGCCCAAGAGACCCAGTACTTC.